This TCR beta chain was identified in a study of T cell responses to AZD1222 COVID-19 vaccine. Findings and limits, study-wide: Unmutated variant regions are reportedly targeted by nearly half of spike-specific TCRs. The donor group comprised mostly white British people and more females; the analysis possibly underestimated clonal diversity. Dominant at 160-218 and 743-854, vaccine-associated CD4 TCRs also spanned spike.

The assay was immunoSEQ multiplex PCR, and TCRdb's table has in-frame clones only and misses some. The sample has tens of thousands of clones; 88% are singletons. The CDR3 totals 13 residues. V was clipped by 5 bases and J by 0 bases, with 6 bases between them. CDR1 is MGHDK and CDR2 is SYGVNS in the germline V gene. Notes on this clone: Its antigen remains unidentified.

This receptor was obtained from an adult in good health. Sequencing was performed on peripheral blood, taken on day 0 of MenACWY control vaccination. The chain couples TRBV25-1 to TRBJ2-3; no firm D call. CDR3: CASSLASTDTQYF. The CDR3 DNA follows: TGTGCCAGCAGTTTGGCTAGCACAGATACGCAGTATTTT.